Presented here are 19 T cell receptor beta chains from one specimen sequenced in a study of blood T cell repertoires in COVID-19. This table comes from immunoSEQ multiplex PCR, and its TCRdb copy is limited to in-frame clones, with some not included. The profile shows around 120,000 clones, approximately 87% of them singletons. Sequenced input: peripheral blood. The receptors originated from a man aged 50 to 60 with acute or convalescent COVID-19.

The chain uses TRBV9 and TRBJ1-4; perhaps TRBD1 as D (5 bases). CDR1 and CDR2 from the germline V gene are SGDLS and YYNGEE. V was shortened by 4 bases and J by 3 bases, with 13 bases between the two germline ends. This CDR3 is 15 amino acids long. DNA for the CDR3: TGTGCCAGCAGCCCTACAGGAAACCCTAATGAAAAACTGTTTTTT. Translation: CASSPTGNPNEKLFF.

The V call is TRBV4-1, the J call TRBJ2-1, with 7 bases identical to TRBD2. The germline V gene has CDR1 MGHRA and CDR2 YSYEKL. The CDR3 length is 19 residues. V was clipped by 0 bases and J by 9 bases; unmatched bases: 20. The DNA for the CDR3 is TGCGCCAGCAGCCAAGAGTATCCGGGCGGGAGTACTTTACTCGCTGAGCAGTTCTTC. Protein product: CASSQEYPGGSTLLAEQFF.

The chain has TRBV30 and TRBJ1-3, with TRBD1 matching 10 bases. The CDR3 is made up of 15 amino acids. V gave up 1 base and J gave up 4 bases; unmatched junction bases: 4. CDR1 and CDR2 from the germline V gene are GTSNPN and SVGIG (reference sequence). The DNA of the CDR3 is TGTGCCTGGAGTGCTGGGACAGGGGAGGGAAACACCATATATTTT. It codes for CAWSAGTGEGNTIYF.

This clone showed up just once. The chain uses TRBV5-4 and TRBJ2-2; 12 bases are shared with TRBD2. This CDR3 has 16 residues. In germline, CDR1 is SGHNT, CDR2 YYREEE (reference sequence). The V segment lost 3 bases and the J segment 8 bases; nucleotides outside the gene matches: 8. Here the CDR3 DNA reads TGTGCCAGCAGCTCCCAGACTAGCGGGAGTATAGGGGAGCTGTTTTTT. Translating gives CASSSQTSGSIGELFF. The variable domain in full, with the rest retrieved from reference TRBV5-4 and TRBJ2-2, is ETGVTQSPTHLIKTRGQQVTLRCSSQSGHNTVSWYQQALGQGPQFIFQYYREEENGRGNFPPRFSGLQFPNYSSELNVNALELDDSALYLCASSSQTSGSIGELFFGEGSRLTVL.

This rearrangement joins TRBV11-2 to TRBJ1-1; D is possibly TRBD1 (6 bases). Germline CDR1 SGHAT, CDR2 FQNNGV. V was cut by 2 bases and J by 11 bases, with 18 bases left in between. The CDR3 has 14 amino acids. The CDR3 DNA reads as TGTGCCAGCAGCTTATGGGGGGGCCGGAAGCAGGCTTTCTTT. Translation: CASSLWGGRKQAFF.

The rearrangement links TRBV30 to TRBJ1-6, with D hard to call. The CDR3 has 14 residues. Germline CDR1 and CDR2: GTSNPN and SVGIG (reference sequence). V was cut by 3 bases and J by 0 bases, with 6 bases left in between. DNA for the CDR3: TGTGCCTGGAGGAGCCTCTCCTATAATTCACCCCTCCACTTT. Translated: CAWRSLSYNSPLHF. The variable domain in full, completed from reference TRBV30 and TRBJ1-6, reads SQTIHQWPATLVQPVGSPLSLECTVEGTSNPNLYWYRQAAGRGLQLLFYSVGIGQISSEVPQNLSASRPQDRQFILSSKKLLLSDSGFYLCAWRSLSYNSPLHFGNGTRLTVT.

In this sample, this clone turned up many times. This rearrangement joins TRBV12-2 to TRBJ2-3; the table's D call, TRBD2, was not checked against the DNA. TRBV12-2 is a documented pseudogene. There are 15 residues in the CDR3. In DNA, the CDR3 is TGTGCAAGTCGCTCCGGCGGGACTAGCCTAGATACGCAGTATTTT. Protein sequence: CASRSGGTSLDTQYF.

J is TRBJ1-5 and V is TRBV30, with 10 bases lining up with TRBD1. Germline values: CDR1 GTSNPN, CDR2 SVGIG (reference sequence). The length of the CDR3 is 14 residues. J lost 0 bases, V lost 5 bases, and 1 base had no gene match. CDR3 coding DNA: TGTGCCTGGGGGACAGGGGTTAGCAATCAGCCCCAGCATTTT. Residues: CAWGTGVSNQPQHF.

V is TRBV12-1 and J is TRBJ1-5; the table's D call TRBD1 went unverified against the DNA. TRBV12-1 is a pseudogene locus. This CDR3 region has 16 residues. CDR3 coding DNA: TGTGCCAGCAGGAACCCCGACGACAGGGGAAGTCAGCCCCAGCATTTT. It yields the protein CASRNPDDRGSQPQHF.

This clone was observed a single time. The chain recombines TRBV9 with TRBJ2-2; D ambiguous. Between the trimmed V and J ends, which lost 3 bases and 2 bases, there was a span of 11 bases. Germline V gene sequence: CDR1 SGDLS, CDR2 YYNGEE. CDR3 length: 15 residues. CDR3 region: CASSEWAGNTGELFF. CDR3 bases: TGTGCCAGCAGCGAATGGGCTGGTAACACCGGGGAGCTGTTTTTT.

The rearrangement links TRBV2 to TRBJ2-1; 7 positions agree with TRBD2. Germline CDR1 and CDR2: SNHLY and FYNNEI. V was clipped by 2 bases and J by 2 bases; unmatched bases: 3. The CDR3 loop spans 15 amino acids. In DNA form, the CDR3 reads TGTGCCAGCAGTGAATGGGGGGGTCCCTACAATGAGCAGTTCTTC. Translation gives CASSEWGGPYNEQFF.

Notes on this clone: At one of its ends the junction is not consistent with the germline gene, which may arise from a read error. The rearrangement joins TRBV7-9 to TRBJ2-3; 7 positions agree with TRBD2. Germline V lookup: CDR1 SEHNR, CDR2 FQNEAQ (reference sequence). This CDR3 is built from 16 residues. The CDR3 here is CASSASGTTRTDTQYF. Written as DNA, the CDR3 is TGTGCCAGCAGCGCCTCCGGGACTACCCGCACGGATACGCAGTATTTT.

CDR3 loop: CASSLRTSSEIWEQFF. In nucleotides, the CDR3 is TGTGCCAGCAGCCTCAGGACTAGCTCAGAAATTTGGGAGCAGTTCTTC. V is TRBV4-2 and J is TRBJ2-1; TRBD2 matches at 8 bases. With 4 bases clipped from V and 10 bases from J, the junction kept 15 bases outside the gene matches. Germline CDR1 LGHNA, CDR2 YNFKEQ. The CDR3 consists of 16 residues.

The rearrangement joins TRBV5-1 to TRBJ1-6; tentatively, D is TRBD1 (6 bases). The CDR3 runs 14 residues. V dropped 4 bases and J dropped 7 bases, with 12 bases sitting between them. Germline lookup yields CDR1 SGHRS and CDR2 YFSETQ. The CDR3: CASSQGTENSPLHF. In DNA form, the CDR3 reads TGCGCCAGCAGCCAGGGGACGGAGAATTCACCCCTCCACTTT. The full variable domain, completed using reference TRBV5-1 and TRBJ1-6, is KAGVTQTPRYLIKTRGQQVTLSCSPISGHRSVSWYQQTPGQGLQFLFEYFSETQRNKGNFPGRFSGRQFSNSRSEMNVSTLELGDSALYLCASSQGTENSPLHFGNGTRLTVT.

The V and J genes are TRBV7-9 and TRBJ2-5; TRBD1 matches at 7 bases. Germline V gene lookup returns CDR1 SEHNR and CDR2 FQNEAQ (reference sequence). Trimming took 7 bases from V and 4 from J; bases not matched to a gene: 6. This CDR3 has 13 residues. CDR3 region: CASIKGASETQYF. The CDR3 DNA reads as TGTGCCAGCATCAAGGGGGCTTCAGAGACCCAGTACTTC.

The chain is built from TRBV3-1 (or the pseudogene TRBV3-2) and TRBJ2-7, with 16 positions matching TRBD2. The germline CDR1 and CDR2 sequences are LGHDT and YNNKEL (reference sequence). Trimming at V came to 5 bases and at J to 6 bases, leaving 7 bases not matched to a gene. This CDR3 is built from 16 residues. CDR3 sequence (DNA): TGTGCCAGCAGCATGGGGACTAGCGGGAGGGCTGGCGAGCAGTACTTC. Its translation: CASSMGTSGRAGEQYF.

The chain uses TRBV6-2 or TRBV6-3 and TRBJ2-2; 8 bases map to TRBD2. CDR1 MNHEY and CDR2 SVGEGT come from the germline V gene. The junction had 8 bases not matched to a gene; V was cut back by 4 bases and J by 1 base. This CDR3 has 17 amino acids. CDR3 residues: CASSWLLAGVNTGELFF. CDR3 sequence (DNA): TGTGCCAGCAGTTGGCTGCTAGCGGGCGTGAACACCGGGGAGCTGTTTTTT.

The chain carries TRBV5-1 and TRBJ2-1; 9 nucleotides agree with TRBD2. The germline V gene encodes CDR1 SGHRS and CDR2 YFSETQ. The trim removed 4 bases at V and 10 bases at J, leaving 12 bases unmatched. The CDR3 has 15 amino acids. CDR3 coding DNA: TGCGCCAGCAGCACCGTAGCGGGAGTTGGGAACGAGCAGTTCTTC. It is translated as CASSTVAGVGNEQFF.

The chain joins TRBV6-5 to TRBJ1-4; perhaps TRBD1 as D (6 bases). V dropped 6 bases and J dropped 3 bases, with 11 bases sitting between them. Looked up from germline, CDR1 is MNHEY and CDR2 is SVGAGI. This CDR3 is built from 14 residues. For the CDR3, the DNA is TGTGCCAGCAGCCGAACAGGGTCTAATGAAAAACTGTTTTTT. It is translated as CASSRTGSNEKLFF.